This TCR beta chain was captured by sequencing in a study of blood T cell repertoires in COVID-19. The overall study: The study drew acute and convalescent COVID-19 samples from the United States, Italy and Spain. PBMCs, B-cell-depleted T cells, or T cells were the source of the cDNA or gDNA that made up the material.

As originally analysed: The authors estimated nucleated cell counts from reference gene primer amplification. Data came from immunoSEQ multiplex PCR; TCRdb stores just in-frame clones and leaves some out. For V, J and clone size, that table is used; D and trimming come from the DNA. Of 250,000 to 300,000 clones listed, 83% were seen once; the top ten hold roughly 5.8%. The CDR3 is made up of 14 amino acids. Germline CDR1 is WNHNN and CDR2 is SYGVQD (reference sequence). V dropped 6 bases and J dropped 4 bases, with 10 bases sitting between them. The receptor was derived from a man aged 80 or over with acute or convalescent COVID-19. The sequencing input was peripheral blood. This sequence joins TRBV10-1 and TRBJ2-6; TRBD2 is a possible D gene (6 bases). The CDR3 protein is CASSPGAGANVLTF. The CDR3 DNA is TGCGCCAGCAGCCCGGGAGCCGGGGCCAACGTCCTGACTTTC.